The rows below give T cell receptor beta chains drawn from one sample of a study of PD-1 blockade in classical Hodgkin lymphoma. Repertoires were generated with immunoSEQ multiplex PCR, while TCRdb's copy carries only in-frame clones and drops some. The repertoire holds tens of thousands of clones, with 74% as singletons. Sample: peripheral blood mononuclear cells (PBMCs), taken at baseline. These receptors all stem from a human donor with classical Hodgkin lymphoma. The CDR3 runs from the conserved cysteine through the conserved F or W. Fields, in order: clone size, J gene, V gene, D gene, CDR3 DNA, CDR3 protein. A D gene is named only where the DNA matches it firmly. The listing skips clone size in some rows; elsewhere it reads once, few, many or a size class.

>-|TRBJ2-7|TRBV6-6|-
TGTGCCAGCAAACGCCTGTTGGGCGAGCAGTACTTC
CASKRLLGEQYF
>-|TRBJ2-1|TRBV7-6|TRBD2
TGTGCCAGCAGCTTCCAAGCGGGAGGGAACAATGAGCAGTTCTTC
CASSFQAGGNNEQFF
>-|TRBJ1-2|TRBV29-1|-
TGCAGCGTTGAAGGTACAGGTACTTATGGCTACACCTTC
CSVEGTGTYGYTF
>-|TRBJ1-2|TRBV5-1|TRBD1
TGCGCCAGCACAAGCGACAGGGTTGACTATGGCTACACCTTC
CASTSDRVDYGYTF
>once|TRBJ2-3|TRBV10-3|TRBD1
TGTGCCATCAGTCCCGCTACCGGGACAGGGGTTAGCACAGATACGCAGTATTTT
CAISPATGTGVSTDTQYF
>once|TRBJ2-7|TRBV11-3|-
TGTGCCAGCAGCTTAGACAGGGTCTACGAGCAGTACTTC
CASSLDRVYEQYF
>-|TRBJ1-2|TRBV28|-
TGTGCCAGCAGACCCCCCGCAGGCCCCGGGGGCTACACCTTC
CASRPPAGPGGYTF
>-|TRBJ1-6|TRBV10-2|-
TGCGCCAGCAGTGAGCCGGGTAATTCACCCCTCCACTTT
CASSEPGNSPLHF
>-|TRBJ2-1|TRBV4-3|-
TGCGCCAGCAGCCAAACGGGACTGAACTACAATGAGCAGTTCTTC
CASSQTGLNYNEQFF
>-|TRBJ2-1|TRBV5-1|-
TGCGCCAGCAGCCCCGGTGGGGGGCCTAGCTATGAGCAGTTCTTC
CASSPGGGPSYEQFF
>-|TRBJ1-4|TRBV30|-
TGTGCCTGGAGCTCGCGGCAGACTAATGAAAAACTGTTTTTT
CAWSSRQTNEKLFF
>-|TRBJ1-3|TRBV7-2|TRBD1
TGTGCCAGCAGCTTAGGGACAGGGGGAAACACCATATATTTT
CASSLGTGGNTIYF
>-|TRBJ2-5|TRBV5-4|-
TGTGCCAGCAGCTCAAAACTAGCTGGAGAGACCCAGTACTTC
CASSSKLAGETQYF
>-|TRBJ1-4|TRBV4-3|-
TGCGCCAGCAGCCAAGATAGTACCGGGACGGAAAATGAAAAACTGTTTTTT
CASSQDSTGTENEKLFF
>-|TRBJ1-1|TRBV4-3|TRBD1
TGCGCCAGCAGCCAAGATCGGGGAACAGGGGCCGCGGTGGCTTTCTTT
CASSQDRGTGAAVAFF
>-|TRBJ2-7|TRBV12-5|TRBD1
TGTGCTAGTGGTTTGCCCCGGACAGGGGGCGACGAGCAGTACTTC
CASGLPRTGGDEQYF
>-|TRBJ1-2|TRBV19|-
TGTGCCAGTAGTATAGATCGGGGGCAGGGTGAAACCAACTATGGCTACACCTTC
CASSIDRGQGETNYGYTF
>-|TRBJ2-5|TRBV19|-
TGTGCCAGTAGCGAGTTGGGGACCCAGTACTTC
CASSELGTQYF
>-|TRBJ2-3|TRBV11-2|-
TGTGCCAGCACCCCACCCTTAGGAGGTACAGATACGCAGTATTTT
CASTPPLGGTDTQYF
>-|TRBJ2-3|TRBV5-6|TRBD2
TGTGCCAGCAGCTTGGGCGGGGGGACCTTGGATACGCAGTATTTT
CASSLGGGTLDTQYF
>-|TRBJ2-7|TRBV6-1|TRBD1
TGTGCCAGCAGGACAGGGGATTCCTACGAGCAGTACTTC
CASRTGDSYEQYF
>-|TRBJ1-2|TRBV10-3|-
TGTGCCATCAGTGAGTCCGCCTCTAACTATGGCTACACCTTC
CAISESASNYGYTF
>-|TRBJ2-7|TRBV11-3|-
TGTGCCAGCAGCTTAGGGAATGTGAATGCGCAGACCGAACCCGAGCAGTACTTC
CASSLGNVNAQTEPEQYF
>-|TRBJ2-7|TRBV10-3|TRBD1
TGTGCCATCACCCTTCGACAGGGGGCCTACGAGCAGTACTTC
CAITLRQGAYEQYF
>few|TRBJ1-1|TRBV5-1|-
TGCGCCAGCAGCTTGGATCGGGGGATGAACACTGAAGCTTTCTTT
CASSLDRGMNTEAFF
>-|TRBJ2-5|TRBV5-4|-
TGTGCCAGCAGCTTGGGCGCAGCCCCGGAGACCCAGTACTTC
CASSLGAAPETQYF
>-|TRBJ2-3|TRBV5-4|-
TGTGCCAGCAGCTACGCACAGCGAAGCACAGATACGCAGTATTTT
CASSYAQRSTDTQYF
>few|TRBJ2-3|TRBV11-2|TRBD1
TGTGCCAGCGCCGAACTAGGACAGGGGGCATTGTCAGATACGCAGTATTTT
CASAELGQGALSDTQYF
>-|TRBJ2-7|TRBV28|TRBD2
TGTGCCAGCAGTTGGGCGGGGGGAAGCTCCTACGAGCAGTACTTC
CASSWAGGSSYEQYF
>few|TRBJ2-3|TRBV2|TRBD2
TGTGCCAGCAGTGATGAGGTCCTTGGTAGCGGGTACACAGATACGCAGTATTTT
CASSDEVLGSGYTDTQYF